The 3 T cell receptor beta chains in this list originate from one sample, sequenced in a study of shared clonotypes between healthy human individuals. Libraries were prepared by immunoSEQ multiplex PCR; TCRdb keeps only in-frame clonotypes and omits some of them. The repertoire includes around 750,000 clones, roughly 70% of them detected once, and approximately 1.8% sits in the top ten. Material: memory CD4+ T cells sorted from blood. Indicated subset: CD45RA-negative fraction. All receptors come from a woman aged 25 to 45 in good health.

In its sample, this clone was seen once. V gene TRBV27 combines with J gene TRBJ1-5; D might be TRBD1 (5 bases). The germline V gene encodes CDR1 MNHEY and CDR2 SMNVEV (reference sequence). Between the trimmed V and J ends, which lost 5 bases and 0 bases, there was a span of 11 bases. The CDR3 is 15 residues long. The CDR3 region is CASSPRTNSNQPQHF. DNA of the CDR3: TGTGCCAGCAGTCCCCGGACAAATAGCAATCAGCCCCAGCATTTT.

This chain's CDR3 is CATSREYGGQFF. CDR3 in DNA: TGTGCCACCAGCAGAGAGTATGGAGGGCAGTTCTTC. The rearrangement joins TRBV15 to TRBJ2-1; the D gene is possibly TRBD2 (5 bases). The CDR3 contains 12 residues. In germline, CDR1 is LNHNV, CDR2 YYDKDF (reference sequence). The V and J ends lost 0 bases and 12 bases respectively, with 9 bases between them.

This clone was observed a handful of times. The chain uses TRBV28 and TRBJ1-2; D unclear. CDR3 length: 11 residues. Germline CDR1 is MDHEN and CDR2 is SYDVKM. Between the trimmed V and J ends, which lost 4 bases and 7 bases, there was a span of 7 bases. CDR3 nucleotides: TGTGCCAGCAGTTACGACGGTGGCTACACCTTC. Protein sequence: CASSYDGGYTF.